This TCR beta chain was identified during a study of blood T cell repertoires in COVID-19. On the study more broadly: Donors in the United States, Italy and Spain gave samples during acute or convalescent COVID-19. The analysed material was cDNA or gDNA that came from T cells, B-cell-depleted T cells, or PBMCs.

As concerns this clone: The junction differs from germline at one of its ends, possibly a read error.

The CDR3 totals 19 residues. In the original workflow: Estimates of nucleated cell counts were drawn from the amplification of reference gene primers. Only in-frame clones appear in the TCRdb table, and some are missing; sequencing was by immunoSEQ multiplex PCR. Clone size and the V and J calls come from that table; the DNA yielded D and trimming. Counted here are around 77,000 clones, 82% occurring once; the ten biggest clones make up about 17%. The sample comprised peripheral blood. The chain employs TRBV6-7 and TRBJ2-3; TRBD2 aligns across 14 bases. TRBV6-7 is given ORF status, its function remaining uncertain. The sequence was collected from a human donor in a cohort sampled during active COVID-19. CDR3 region: CASSDSRTSGGSSTDTQYF. As DNA, the CDR3 is TGTGCCAGCAGTGACTCGAGGACTAGCGGGGGGTCTAGCACAGATACGCAGTATTTT.